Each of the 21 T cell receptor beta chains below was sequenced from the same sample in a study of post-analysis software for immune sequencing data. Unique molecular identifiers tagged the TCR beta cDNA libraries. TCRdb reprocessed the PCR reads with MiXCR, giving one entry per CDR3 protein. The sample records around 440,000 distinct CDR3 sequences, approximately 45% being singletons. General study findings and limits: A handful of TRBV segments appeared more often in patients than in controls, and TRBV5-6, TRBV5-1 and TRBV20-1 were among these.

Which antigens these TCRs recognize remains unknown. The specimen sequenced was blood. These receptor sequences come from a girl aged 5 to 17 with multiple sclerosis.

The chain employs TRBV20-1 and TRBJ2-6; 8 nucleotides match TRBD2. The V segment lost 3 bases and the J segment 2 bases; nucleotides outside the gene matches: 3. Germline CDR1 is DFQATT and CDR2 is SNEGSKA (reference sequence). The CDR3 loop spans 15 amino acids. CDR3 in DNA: TGCAGTGCTAGCCCGGGGGGGCCTGGGGCCAACGTCCTGACTTTC. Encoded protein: CSASPGGPGANVLTF.

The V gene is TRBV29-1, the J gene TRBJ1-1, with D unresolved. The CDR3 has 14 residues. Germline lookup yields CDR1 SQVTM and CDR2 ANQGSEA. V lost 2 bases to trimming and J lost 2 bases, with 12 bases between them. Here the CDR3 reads CSVEPRVANTEAFF. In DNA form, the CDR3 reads TGCAGCGTTGAACCCCGGGTCGCAAACACTGAAGCTTTCTTT.

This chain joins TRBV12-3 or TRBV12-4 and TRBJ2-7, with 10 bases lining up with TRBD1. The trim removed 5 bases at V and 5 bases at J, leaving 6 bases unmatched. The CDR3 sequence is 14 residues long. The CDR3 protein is CASSVTGGLDEQYF. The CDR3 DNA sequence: TGTGCCAGCAGTGTGACAGGGGGCTTGGACGAGCAGTACTTC.

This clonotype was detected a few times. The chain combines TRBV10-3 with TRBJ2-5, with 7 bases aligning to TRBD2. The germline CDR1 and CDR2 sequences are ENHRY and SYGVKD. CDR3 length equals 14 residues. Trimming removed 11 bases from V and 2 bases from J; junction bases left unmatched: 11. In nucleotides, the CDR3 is TGTGCCGCGGCTTTGGGAGGGCCGCAAGAGACCCAGTACTTC. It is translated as CAAALGGPQETQYF.

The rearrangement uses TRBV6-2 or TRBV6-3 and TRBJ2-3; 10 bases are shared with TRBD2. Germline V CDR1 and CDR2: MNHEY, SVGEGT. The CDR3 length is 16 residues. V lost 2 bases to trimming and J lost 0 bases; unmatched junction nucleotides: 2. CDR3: CASSYGLAASTDTQYF. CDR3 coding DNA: TGTGCCAGCAGTTACGGACTAGCGGCTAGCACAGATACGCAGTATTTT.

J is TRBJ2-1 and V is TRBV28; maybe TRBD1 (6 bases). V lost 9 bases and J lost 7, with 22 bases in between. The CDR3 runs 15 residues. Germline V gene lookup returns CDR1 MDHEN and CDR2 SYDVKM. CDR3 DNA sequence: TGTGCCAGTAGATACAGGGACCACCACGGGAATGAGCAGTTCTTC. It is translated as CASRYRDHHGNEQFF.

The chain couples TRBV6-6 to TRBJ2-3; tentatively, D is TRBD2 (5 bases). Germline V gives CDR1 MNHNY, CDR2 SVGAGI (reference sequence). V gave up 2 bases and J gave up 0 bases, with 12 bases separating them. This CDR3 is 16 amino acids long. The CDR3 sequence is CASSYLRAISTDTQYF. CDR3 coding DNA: TGTGCCAGCAGTTACCTGAGGGCAATTAGCACAGATACGCAGTATTTT.

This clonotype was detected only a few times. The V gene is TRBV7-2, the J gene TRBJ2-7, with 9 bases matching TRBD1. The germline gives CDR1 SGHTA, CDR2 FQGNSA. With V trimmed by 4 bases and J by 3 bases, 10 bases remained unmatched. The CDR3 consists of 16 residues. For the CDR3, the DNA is TGTGCCAGCAGCTCATCGGGACAGGGAGGAAGCTACGAGCAGTACTTC. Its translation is CASSSSGQGGSYEQYF.

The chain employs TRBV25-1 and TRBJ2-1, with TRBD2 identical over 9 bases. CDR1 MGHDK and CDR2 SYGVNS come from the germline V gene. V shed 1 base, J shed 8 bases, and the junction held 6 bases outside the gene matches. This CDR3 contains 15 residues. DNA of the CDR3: TGTGCCAGCAGTGAATTGATAGCGGGAGAGGATGAGCAGTTCTTC. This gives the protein CASSELIAGEDEQFF.

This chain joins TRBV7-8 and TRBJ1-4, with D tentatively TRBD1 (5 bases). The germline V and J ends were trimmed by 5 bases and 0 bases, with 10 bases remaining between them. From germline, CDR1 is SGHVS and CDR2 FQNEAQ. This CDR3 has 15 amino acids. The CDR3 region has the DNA TGTGCCAGCAGCGCTGACAGTGCAACTAATGAAAAACTGTTTTTT. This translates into CASSADSATNEKLFF.

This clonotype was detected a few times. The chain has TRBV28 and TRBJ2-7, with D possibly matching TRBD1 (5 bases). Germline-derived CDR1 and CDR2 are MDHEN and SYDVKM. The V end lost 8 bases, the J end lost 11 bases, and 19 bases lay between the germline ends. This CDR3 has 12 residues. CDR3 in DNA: TGTGCCAGCTCTTCTACTGGCCAGGGCAAGTACTTC. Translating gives CASSSTGQGKYF.

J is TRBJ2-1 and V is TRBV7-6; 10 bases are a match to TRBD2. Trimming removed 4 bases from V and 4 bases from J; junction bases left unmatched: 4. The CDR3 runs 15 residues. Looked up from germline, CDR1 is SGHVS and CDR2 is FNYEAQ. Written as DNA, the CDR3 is TGTGCCAGCAGCTCCACTAGCGGGGATTACAATGAGCAGTTCTTC. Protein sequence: CASSSTSGDYNEQFF.

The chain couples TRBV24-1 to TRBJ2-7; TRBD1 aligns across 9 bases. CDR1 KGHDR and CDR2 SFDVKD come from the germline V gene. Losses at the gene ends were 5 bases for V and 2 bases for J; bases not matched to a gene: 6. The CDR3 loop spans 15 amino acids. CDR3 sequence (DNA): TGTGCCACCAGTGGCCGACAGGGGGGCCCCTACGAGCAGTACTTC. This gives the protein CATSGRQGGPYEQYF.

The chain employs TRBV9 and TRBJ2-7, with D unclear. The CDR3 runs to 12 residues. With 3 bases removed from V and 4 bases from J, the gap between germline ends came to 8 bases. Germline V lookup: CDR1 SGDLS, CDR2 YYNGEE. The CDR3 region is CASSGAGYEQYF. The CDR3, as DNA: TGTGCCAGCAGCGGGGCCGGTTACGAGCAGTACTTC.

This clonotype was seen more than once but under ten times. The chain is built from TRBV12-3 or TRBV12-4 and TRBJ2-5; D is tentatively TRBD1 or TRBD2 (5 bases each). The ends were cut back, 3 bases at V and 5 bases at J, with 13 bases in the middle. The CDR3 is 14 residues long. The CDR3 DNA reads TGTGCCAGCAGTTTTTCCGGGGCTTGGGAGACCCAGTACTTC. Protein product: CASSFSGAWETQYF.

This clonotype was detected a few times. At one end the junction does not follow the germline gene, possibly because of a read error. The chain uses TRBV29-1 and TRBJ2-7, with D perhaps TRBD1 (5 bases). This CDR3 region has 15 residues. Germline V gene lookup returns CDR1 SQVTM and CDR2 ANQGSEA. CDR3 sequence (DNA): TGCAGCGCTGAAGTCTCAGGGTATGCCTCCTACGAGCAGTACTTC. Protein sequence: CSAEVSGYASYEQYF.

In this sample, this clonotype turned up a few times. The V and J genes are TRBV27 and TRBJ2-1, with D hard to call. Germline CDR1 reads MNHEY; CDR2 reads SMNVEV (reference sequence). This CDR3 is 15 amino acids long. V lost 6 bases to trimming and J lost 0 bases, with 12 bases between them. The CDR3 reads CASSRPLGSYNEQFF. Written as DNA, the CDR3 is TGTGCCAGCAGCCGCCCGTTGGGCTCCTACAATGAGCAGTTCTTC.

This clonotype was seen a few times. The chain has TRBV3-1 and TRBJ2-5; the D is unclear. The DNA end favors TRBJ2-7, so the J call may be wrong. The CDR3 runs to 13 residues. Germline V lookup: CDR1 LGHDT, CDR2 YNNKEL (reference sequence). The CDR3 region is CASSQSSPSEQYF. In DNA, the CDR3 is TGTGCCAGCAGCCAAAGCAGCCCAAGCGAGCAGTACTTC.

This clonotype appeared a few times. CDR3: CASSGSQGVEQYF. DNA of the CDR3: TGCGCCAGCAGCGGTTCTCAGGGAGTCGAGCAGTACTTC. The gene calls are TRBV5-1 and TRBJ2-5; either TRBD1 or TRBD2 may fit D (5 bases each). The tail of the sequence fits TRBJ2-7 better, so the J call may be wrong. This CDR3 contains 13 residues. The germline V gene encodes CDR1 SGHRS and CDR2 YFSETQ.

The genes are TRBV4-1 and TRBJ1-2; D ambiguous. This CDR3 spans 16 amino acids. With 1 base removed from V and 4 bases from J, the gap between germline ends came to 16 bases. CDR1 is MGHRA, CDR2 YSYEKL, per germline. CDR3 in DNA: TGCGCCAGCAGCCAAGTCGGCGGGGATTTTGTCTATGGCTACACCTTC. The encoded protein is CASSQVGGDFVYGYTF.

The chain's CDR3 is CSAPAFGTQYEQYF. The CDR3 DNA is TGCAGTGCCCCAGCCTTCGGGACACAGTACGAGCAGTACTTC. This rearrangement joins TRBV20-1 to TRBJ2-7; tentative D call: TRBD1 (6 bases). V gave up 6 bases and J gave up 4 bases, with 19 bases separating them. The CDR3 is made up of 14 amino acids. In germline, CDR1 is DFQATT, CDR2 SNEGSKA (reference sequence).